The T cell receptor beta chain under discussion was sequenced for a study of blood T cells in healthy people across ages. A second PCR of 7 to 11 cycles used a sample-barcoded 5' primer and a J-beta primer mix. Via MiXCR, TCRdb re-called the 5' RACE reads, giving one row per CDR3 protein. In the table there are roughly 2 million distinct CDR3 sequences, 40% to 55% of which are singletons. Germline V gene data show CDR1 as SGHTA and CDR2 as FQGNSA. The CDR3 is made up of 14 amino acids. The ends were cut back, 4 bases at V and 2 bases at J, with 12 bases in the middle. This clonotype has a handful of counts.

This clonotype was sampled from a middle-aged woman in good health. V gene TRBV7-2 combines with J gene TRBJ2-7; possible D gene TRBD1, 6 bases. Material: blood. The CDR3 here is CASSSLDRAYEQYF. CDR3 nucleotide sequence: TGTGCCAGCAGCTCACTGGACAGAGCCTACGAGCAGTACTTC.